This TCR beta chain originates from a study of cytomegalovirus exposure and HLA in healthy donors. On the study more broadly: From donors who were HLA-typed, an early data release held 75 million to 85 million unique TCRs.

Use of 60 Vbeta and 13 Jbeta primers characterized the PCR. Measured with immunoSEQ multiplex PCR; TCRdb has only the in-frame clones, and not every one. The repertoire holds over 75,000 clones, about two thirds seen once, with around 2.5% in the top ten. The CDR3 is 15 residues long. The germline CDR1 and CDR2 sequences are LGHNA and YSLEER. V was clipped by 4 bases and J by 7 bases, with 17 bases between them. The chain recombines TRBV4-3 with TRBJ2-1; tentatively, D is TRBD2 (7 bases). The receptor comes from a human donor in good health. The sample was PBMCs. The CDR3, as DNA: TGCGCCAGCAGCCCCAGAGGGGGGGCCGTTAATGAGCAGTTCTTC. It encodes CASSPRGGAVNEQFF.